These T cell receptor beta chains were read from a single sample in a study of CD8+CD57+ T cells in acquired aplastic anemia. TCRdb itself ran the reads through MiXCR, one entry per CDR3 protein. The sample shows about 81,000 distinct CDR3 sequences, about half of them seen only once. Sequencing used sorted CD4+, CD8+, or CD8+CD57+ T cells (not recorded which) from PBMCs. All receptors derive from a human donor in good health, serving as a control. Each CDR3 is given without its conserved first and last residue. Each record gives: clone size, J gene, V gene, CDR3 protein. The size entry is marked missing in some rows and otherwise reads once, few, many or a size class.

clone_size: .; j_call: TRBJ1-2; v_call: TRBV12-3/TRBV12-4; cdr3_aa: ASSWGSWYGYT
clone_size: many; j_call: TRBJ2-1; v_call: TRBV10-3; cdr3_aa: AISGSNEQF
clone_size: .; j_call: TRBJ1-5; v_call: TRBV6-4; cdr3_aa: ASSPGQGACQPQH
clone_size: .; j_call: TRBJ2-3; v_call: TRBV7-3; cdr3_aa: ASSISGGGIDTQY
clone_size: .; j_call: TRBJ1-3; v_call: TRBV27; cdr3_aa: ASSSTVGGFTGNTIY
clone_size: many; j_call: TRBJ1-1; v_call: TRBV24-1; cdr3_aa: ATETGTEAF
clone_size: many; j_call: TRBJ1-2; v_call: TRBV5-1; cdr3_aa: ASSLRQGVGYT
clone_size: .; j_call: TRBJ1-2; v_call: TRBV6-1; cdr3_aa: ASSDTGSYGYT
clone_size: .; j_call: TRBJ2-7; v_call: TRBV10-3; cdr3_aa: ALGLAGDLSYEQY
clone_size: many; j_call: TRBJ1-1; v_call: TRBV5-1; cdr3_aa: ASSLFDGNTEAF
clone_size: few; j_call: TRBJ2-5; v_call: TRBV15; cdr3_aa: ATSREGETQY
clone_size: .; j_call: TRBJ2-1; v_call: TRBV27; cdr3_aa: ASRAATGQF
clone_size: many; j_call: TRBJ2-5; v_call: TRBV5-1; cdr3_aa: ASKGETQY
clone_size: .; j_call: TRBJ1-6; v_call: TRBV25-1; cdr3_aa: ASSVTATWNSPLH
clone_size: once; j_call: TRBJ2-7; v_call: TRBV29-1; cdr3_aa: SVEVSGSAGYEQY
clone_size: many; j_call: TRBJ2-3; v_call: TRBV20-1; cdr3_aa: SARDVHRSTDTQY
clone_size: once; j_call: TRBJ2-7; v_call: TRBV12-5; cdr3_aa: ASGLTSRTPWD
clone_size: many; j_call: TRBJ1-2; v_call: TRBV19; cdr3_aa: ASSPGVTDGYT
clone_size: once; j_call: TRBJ2-7; v_call: TRBV10-3; cdr3_aa: AISELRTSGGQEQY
clone_size: many; j_call: TRBJ1-5; v_call: TRBV19; cdr3_aa: ASSPLSVVEDQPQH
clone_size: .; j_call: TRBJ1-2; v_call: TRBV10-3; cdr3_aa: AISEANTELNYGYT
clone_size: .; j_call: TRBJ1-5; v_call: TRBV6-1; cdr3_aa: ASRSIRVSNQPQH
clone_size: .; j_call: TRBJ1-3; v_call: TRBV25-1; cdr3_aa: ASSVSRGDGNTIY
clone_size: few; j_call: TRBJ2-3; v_call: TRBV27; cdr3_aa: ASSLPGEVDTQY
clone_size: many; j_call: TRBJ2-7; v_call: TRBV10-3; cdr3_aa: AISALEGGFEQY
clone_size: .; j_call: TRBJ1-1; v_call: TRBV15; cdr3_aa: ATRAGSAGMGTEAF
clone_size: few; j_call: TRBJ1-2; v_call: TRBV11-1; cdr3_aa: ASSLGPRDIYGYT
clone_size: .; j_call: TRBJ1-2; v_call: TRBV2; cdr3_aa: ASIIQGAANGYT
clone_size: many; j_call: TRBJ2-3; v_call: TRBV24-1; cdr3_aa: ATSDLNSSTDTQY
clone_size: many; j_call: TRBJ2-3; v_call: TRBV19; cdr3_aa: ASSIGEAGTDTQY
clone_size: many; j_call: TRBJ2-1; v_call: TRBV5-1; cdr3_aa: ASSLEAGGPNEQF
clone_size: .; j_call: TRBJ1-1; v_call: TRBV10-1; cdr3_aa: ASSDLLYGGTEAF
clone_size: .; j_call: TRBJ1-1; v_call: TRBV5-6; cdr3_aa: ASSFGGHSEAF
clone_size: .; j_call: TRBJ2-3; v_call: TRBV25-1; cdr3_aa: ASSATSGAGVSDTQY
clone_size: .; j_call: TRBJ1-2; v_call: TRBV7-8; cdr3_aa: ASSLRIANYGYT
clone_size: .; j_call: TRBJ1-1; v_call: TRBV2; cdr3_aa: ASGQGESTEAF
clone_size: .; j_call: TRBJ1-2; v_call: TRBV15; cdr3_aa: ATSREFLGGRNYGYT
clone_size: few; j_call: TRBJ1-1; v_call: TRBV27; cdr3_aa: ASSPWSGTEAF
clone_size: .; j_call: TRBJ1-1; v_call: TRBV7-6; cdr3_aa: ASSLLRNTEAF
clone_size: .; j_call: TRBJ2-2; v_call: TRBV2; cdr3_aa: ASSYSSDRAGELF
clone_size: few; j_call: TRBJ2-7; v_call: TRBV27; cdr3_aa: ASITRGQGTSYEQY
clone_size: few; j_call: TRBJ2-3; v_call: TRBV25-1; cdr3_aa: ASRSGRFQLAGTSTDTQY
clone_size: .; j_call: TRBJ2-7; v_call: TRBV2; cdr3_aa: ASSRSSGGVFYEQY
clone_size: .; j_call: TRBJ1-5; v_call: TRBV20-1; cdr3_aa: SASFGRGHGNQPQH
clone_size: .; j_call: TRBJ1-1; v_call: TRBV10-2; cdr3_aa: ASSQDGSGWGFETEAF
clone_size: .; j_call: TRBJ1-2; v_call: TRBV19; cdr3_aa: ASSPGGFDYGYT